The T cell receptor beta chain under discussion was sequenced for a study of T cells in Graves' hyperthyroidism and ophthalmopathy. CDR1 and CDR2 (germline): SGHRS, YFSETQ. This CDR3 region has 17 residues. V lost 3 bases to trimming and J lost 3 bases; unmatched junction nucleotides: 6. Amplified TCR beta CDR3 regions came from RNA transcripts. The HTBI primer set was used in a first-round RT-PCR of the TCR CDR3. MiXCR, run by TCRdb on the multiplex PCR reads, gives a single entry per CDR3 protein. The table includes approximately 610,000 distinct CDR3 sequences, approximately 15% detected once. This clonotype has a count of ten or more. Extraction of PBMCs used roughly 9.3 ml of fresh peripheral blood.

Sequenced sample: blood. The rearrangement uses TRBV5-1 and TRBJ2-2, with TRBD2 matching 12 bases. The source of this sequence is a woman in her thirties or forties with Graves' ophthalmopathy. The CDR3 spells CASSWLAGGPDTGELFF. CDR3 sequence (DNA): TGCGCCAGCAGCTGGCTAGCGGGAGGGCCCGACACCGGGGAGCTGTTTTTT.